This TCR beta chain was sequenced during a study of blood T cells in healthy people across ages (dated by TCRdb to 2014 to 2015). Concerning the study at large: Template switching captured roughly one uniquely barcoded TCR beta cDNA molecule per two T cells in model experiments. Using deep sequencing normalized with unique cDNA molecular identifiers, the study measured how TCR beta repertoire diversity changes with age. Donors were grouped into four age groups: young (average 16 years), middle-aged (approximately 41), aged (around 56) and long-lived (over 80). Donors of different ages were randomly distributed across sequencing lanes to avoid experimental bias. The study analyzed two additional independent replicas of 1 million unique cDNA reads from the same blood draw for two donors, one aged 18 to 29 and one aged 80 or older. Beyond this particular receptor, the publication reports: A strong correlation was found between observed TCR beta diversity and the percentage of naive T cells measured by flow cytometry. Compared with the aged group, the long-lived group had more naive CD4+ T cells, fewer expanded clones and increased TCR diversity, a pattern suggesting age selection. Because the CMV infection status of the donors was unknown, age-related changes in expanded clonotypes may potentially have been confounded. Since profiling was done on bulk unsorted PBMCs, naive and antigen-experienced compartments could not be conclusively compared. Estimates of total diversity from one million sequenced T cells were regarded as lower bounds and underestimates. As age increased, observed TCR beta diversity per million T cells dropped in a roughly linear way, and a significant reduction was already evident by age 40.

The library was produced with 5' RACE. Sequencing used an Illumina HiSeq 2500. A second roughly 6 to 12 cycle PCR used a sample-barcoded 5' primer and a J-beta primer mix. A template-switch 5' adaptor carrying 12 random nucleotides introduced a unique molecular identifier onto each TCR beta cDNA molecule. Each sample yielded at least 3 million CDR3-containing paired-end reads. All of the RNA was converted into first-strand cDNA using the Mint cDNA synthesis kit, with a TRBC-specific oligonucleotide serving as the primer. Following uracil-DNA glycosylase treatment, a first 18-cycle PCR with universal primers M1SS and BC2_uni_R was performed on all cDNA. As for the authors' bioinformatics: For normalization, 1 million high-quality reads, each with a distinct molecular identifier, were randomly selected from each sample. Reads sharing molecular identifiers were discarded rather than binned into consensus sequences. MiTCR, run with a Q25 quality threshold and the strictest error-elimination algorithm, handled CDR3 identification, clonotype clustering and error correction. A nonparametric unseen species model with Euler transformation was used to estimate lower-bound total TCR beta diversity. TCRdb reprocessing: public reads trimmed at Q25 with fastp, clones called with MiXCR, in-frame beta chains kept. Each CDR3 protein gets just one entry, which takes the most common genes and DNA from the rows behind it. TCRdb's processing, not the authors' own work, is the source of the V and J calls. This sample lists approximately 1,000,000 distinct CDR3 sequences; approximately 38% were detected once. Jointly, the top ten make up around 13% of the sample.

Donors were a few dozen systemically healthy Caucasian individuals from Russia aged roughly 6 to 95 years. Around 9.9 milliliters of peripheral blood were collected from each donor into EDTA-treated Vacutainer tubes. Ficoll-Paque density-gradient centrifugation was used to isolate PBMCs, with at least 7 million per sample. Trizol reagent was used to extract total RNA from PBMCs, with at least 5 micrograms per sample. Naive CD45RAhigh/CD27high T cell percentages were measured by flow cytometry on a PBMC aliquot from every donor. Spanning cysteine to phenylalanine, the CDR3 consists of 16 amino acids. CDR3 DNA is the only sequence kept; it has 48 bases, read in frame from the first base. As encoded in the germline V gene, CDR1 is LGHNT while CDR2 is FRNRAP. V is pared back by 8 bases and J by 4 bases, with 21 bases lying between the germline termini. Note on this clonotype: Its target antigen remains unknown. One base away lies a much larger clone, so this may be a sequencing read error.

The source is a man aged 18 to 30 in good health. The rearranged segments are TRBV12-5 and TRBJ2-1; matching of 5 bases hints at TRBD2 as the D gene. Input material: blood. For the CDR3, the sequence is CASSQTAGGSYNEQFF. The bases read TGTGCTAGTAGCCAGACTGCGGGCGGGTCTTACAATGAGCAGTTCTTC.